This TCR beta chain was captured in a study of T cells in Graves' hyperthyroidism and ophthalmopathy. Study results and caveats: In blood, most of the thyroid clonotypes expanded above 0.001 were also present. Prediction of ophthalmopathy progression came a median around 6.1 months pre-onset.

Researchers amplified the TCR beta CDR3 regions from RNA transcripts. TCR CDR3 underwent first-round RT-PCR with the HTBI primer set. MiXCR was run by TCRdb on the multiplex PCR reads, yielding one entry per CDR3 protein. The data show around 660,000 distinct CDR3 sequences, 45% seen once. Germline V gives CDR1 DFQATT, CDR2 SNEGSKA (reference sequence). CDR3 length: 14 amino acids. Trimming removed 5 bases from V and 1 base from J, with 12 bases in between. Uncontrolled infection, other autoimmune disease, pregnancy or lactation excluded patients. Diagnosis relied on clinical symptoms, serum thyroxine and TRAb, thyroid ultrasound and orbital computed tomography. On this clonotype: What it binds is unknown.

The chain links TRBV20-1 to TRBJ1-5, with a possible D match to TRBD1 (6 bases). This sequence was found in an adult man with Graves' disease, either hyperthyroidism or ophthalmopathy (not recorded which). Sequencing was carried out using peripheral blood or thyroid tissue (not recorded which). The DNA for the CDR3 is TGCAGTGCTGGTCAGGGGCAGAGCAATCAGCCCCAGCATTTT. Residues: CSAGQGQSNQPQHF.